This is a list of T cell receptor beta chains from one sample in a study of radiation and T cells in renal cell carcinoma. Sequencing used immunoSEQ multiplex PCR; TCRdb keeps in-frame clones, though not all of them. This repertoire shows around 15,000 clones, 64% found once; its top ten account for less than 30%. The sample here was tumor tissue, taken from a patient whose treatment included radiotherapy and nephrectomy. These receptors were obtained from a woman in her seventies with renal cell carcinoma. Both conserved end residues are part of each CDR3. Fields, in order: D gene, J gene, V gene, clone size, CDR3 DNA, CDR3 protein. The D gene is left open where the match is weak. Where a row states a size, it is once, few, many or the class of an expanded clone; other rows omit it.

D gene: NA
J gene: TRBJ2-3
V gene: TRBV29-1
clone size: NA
CDR3 DNA: TGCAGCGGGGGTTACGCAGATACGCAGTATTTT
CDR3 protein: CSGGYADTQYF

D gene: NA
J gene: TRBJ2-1
V gene: TRBV10-3
clone size: NA
CDR3 DNA: TGTGCCTCGGGGGCCAGCGGTGAGCAGTTCTTC
CDR3 protein: CASGASGEQFF

D gene: TRBD2
J gene: TRBJ2-7
V gene: TRBV7-7
clone size: NA
CDR3 DNA: TGTGCCAGCAGCCCCGGTCCGGGAGGAAGCGAGCAGTACTTC
CDR3 protein: CASSPGPGGSEQYF

D gene: NA
J gene: TRBJ1-2
V gene: TRBV7-8
clone size: medium-sized
CDR3 DNA: TGTGCCAGCAGCTTAGCGCCTGACATACCCGGTGGCTACACCTTC
CDR3 protein: CASSLAPDIPGGYTF

D gene: NA
J gene: TRBJ2-2
V gene: TRBV7-7
clone size: NA
CDR3 DNA: TGTGCCAGCAGCTTAGTTGAGACTGCGAACACCGGGGAGCTGTTTTTT
CDR3 protein: CASSLVETANTGELFF

D gene: NA
J gene: TRBJ2-1
V gene: TRBV4-1
clone size: NA
CDR3 DNA: TGCGCCAGCAGCCAAGATCGGACCGGGGCCTATCGGTTCTTC
CDR3 protein: CASSQDRTGAYRFF

D gene: NA
J gene: TRBJ2-5
V gene: TRBV20-1
clone size: NA
CDR3 DNA: TGCAGTGCTAGAGATATACAGACCCAGTACTTC
CDR3 protein: CSARDIQTQYF

D gene: NA
J gene: TRBJ1-2
V gene: TRBV4-1
clone size: NA
CDR3 DNA: TGCGCCAGCAGCCAAGCGGGCGACTATGGCTACACCTTC
CDR3 protein: CASSQAGDYGYTF

D gene: NA
J gene: TRBJ1-6
V gene: TRBV10-2
clone size: NA
CDR3 DNA: TGCGCCAGCAGTGAATCACAGGGCTCCGTTCACTTT
CDR3 protein: CASSESQGSVHF

D gene: TRBD2
J gene: TRBJ2-3
V gene: TRBV9
clone size: NA
CDR3 DNA: TGTGCCAGCAGCGTAGGGGGGGTAGCGGGATCCGATACGCAGTATTTT
CDR3 protein: CASSVGGVAGSDTQYF

D gene: NA
J gene: TRBJ1-2
V gene: TRBV27
clone size: NA
CDR3 DNA: TGTGCCAGCAGTCAGAAGACGAGGGAGGGCTACACCTTC
CDR3 protein: CASSQKTREGYTF

D gene: TRBD1
J gene: TRBJ1-1
V gene: TRBV5-5
clone size: NA
CDR3 DNA: TGTGCCAGCAGCTTGGAGGGAGGGGGCCAGGAAGCTTTCTTT
CDR3 protein: CASSLEGGGQEAFF

D gene: NA
J gene: TRBJ2-7
V gene: TRBV7-2
clone size: NA
CDR3 DNA: TGTGCCAGCAGCTTTTTCGGCACTACGACCTACGAGCAGTACTTC
CDR3 protein: CASSFFGTTTYEQYF

D gene: NA
J gene: TRBJ1-3
V gene: TRBV6-5
clone size: NA
CDR3 DNA: TGTGCCAGCAGTTACGAGGGGACCACCATATATTTT
CDR3 protein: CASSYEGTTIYF

D gene: TRBD2
J gene: TRBJ2-7
V gene: TRBV5-6
clone size: NA
CDR3 DNA: TGTGCCAGCAGCCACGGGGGGGACTTCTACGAGCAGTACTTC
CDR3 protein: CASSHGGDFYEQYF

D gene: TRBD1
J gene: TRBJ1-1
V gene: TRBV6-5
clone size: once
CDR3 DNA: TGTGCCAGCAGTCGACAGGGTGGGCGCACTGAAGCTTTCTTT
CDR3 protein: CASSRQGGRTEAFF

D gene: NA
J gene: TRBJ2-5
V gene: TRBV7-2
clone size: NA
CDR3 DNA: TGTGCCAGCAGCCGCCGTTGGGGGCAAGAGACCCAGTACTTC
CDR3 protein: CASSRRWGQETQYF

D gene: NA
J gene: TRBJ1-5
V gene: TRBV5-1
clone size: NA
CDR3 DNA: TGCGCCAGCAGCTTGGTGGGGGGCGCAGGGCAGCCCCAGCATTTT
CDR3 protein: CASSLVGGAGQPQHF

D gene: NA
J gene: TRBJ1-1
V gene: TRBV18
clone size: NA
CDR3 DNA: TGTGCCAGCTCACCGGGTGTAGCGGGGAACACTGAAGCTTTCTTT
CDR3 protein: CASSPGVAGNTEAFF

D gene: NA
J gene: TRBJ2-1
V gene: TRBV19
clone size: once
CDR3 DNA: TGTGCCAGTAGCCCATATTCGGGGAATGAGCAGTTCTTC
CDR3 protein: CASSPYSGNEQFF

D gene: NA
J gene: TRBJ2-7
V gene: TRBV21-1
clone size: NA
CDR3 DNA: TGTGCCAGCCCGAAGAGACCTAGCTCCTACGAGCAGTACTTC
CDR3 protein: CASPKRPSSYEQYF

D gene: NA
J gene: TRBJ2-7
V gene: TRBV4-2
clone size: once
CDR3 DNA: TGTGCCAGCAGCCTCCTAGCCATAGGGCACAACGAGCAGTACTTC
CDR3 protein: CASSLLAIGHNEQYF

D gene: TRBD2
J gene: TRBJ2-1
V gene: TRBV7-3
clone size: NA
CDR3 DNA: TGTGCCAGCAGCCCGTCTCCAGCGGGAGAATACAATGAGCAGTTCTTC
CDR3 protein: CASSPSPAGEYNEQFF

D gene: NA
J gene: TRBJ2-1
V gene: TRBV18
clone size: few
CDR3 DNA: TGTGCCAGCTCACCGCCAGGGTTGGCCAGCAATGAGCAGTTCTTC
CDR3 protein: CASSPPGLASNEQFF

D gene: NA
J gene: TRBJ1-4
V gene: TRBV4-2
clone size: NA
CDR3 DNA: TGTGCCAGCAGCCTAGAGCTTAATGAAAAACTGTTTTTT
CDR3 protein: CASSLELNEKLFF

D gene: TRBD2
J gene: TRBJ2-3
V gene: TRBV19
clone size: NA
CDR3 DNA: TGTGCCAGTAGTATCAGCGGGAGTTCGTATTTT
CDR3 protein: CASSISGSSYF

D gene: NA
J gene: TRBJ2-2
V gene: TRBV2
clone size: medium-sized
CDR3 DNA: TGTGCCAGCTGCCACGGGACCGCCACCGGGGAGCTGTTTTTT
CDR3 protein: CASCHGTATGELFF

D gene: NA
J gene: TRBJ1-5
V gene: TRBV6-1
clone size: NA
CDR3 DNA: TGTGCCAGCACCCCCGGGGGCGCGGGTCAGCCCCAGCATTTT
CDR3 protein: CASTPGGAGQPQHF

D gene: NA
J gene: TRBJ1-1
V gene: TRBV5-5
clone size: NA
CDR3 DNA: TGTGCCAGCAGCAGCGCAGGGTACGAAGCTTTCTTT
CDR3 protein: CASSSAGYEAFF

D gene: NA
J gene: TRBJ1-2
V gene: TRBV9
clone size: NA
CDR3 DNA: TGTGCCAGCAGCGTAGTGGGGGGGCCCTATGGCTACACCTTC
CDR3 protein: CASSVVGGPYGYTF

D gene: TRBD2
J gene: TRBJ2-7
V gene: TRBV5-6
clone size: NA
CDR3 DNA: TGTGCCAGCAGGAGGGGACTAGCGGGGGACTACGAGCAGTACTTC
CDR3 protein: CASRRGLAGDYEQYF

D gene: NA
J gene: TRBJ2-7
V gene: TRBV7-8
clone size: NA
CDR3 DNA: TGTGCCAGCACCCTCCGGGACGCGAGCTCCTACGAGCAGTACTTC
CDR3 protein: CASTLRDASSYEQYF

D gene: TRBD1
J gene: TRBJ1-6
V gene: TRBV5-6
clone size: NA
CDR3 DNA: TGTGCCAGCAGCTCTAGATTGGGGACAGGGAGAAATTCACCCCTCCACTTT
CDR3 protein: CASSSRLGTGRNSPLHF

D gene: NA
J gene: TRBJ2-7
V gene: TRBV6-5
clone size: NA
CDR3 DNA: TGTGCCAGCAGTTACTCGATGGAGGGGGCGTACGAGCAGTACTTC
CDR3 protein: CASSYSMEGAYEQYF

D gene: NA
J gene: TRBJ2-2
V gene: TRBV6-6
clone size: NA
CDR3 DNA: TGTGCCAGCAGTTATAAACAGGGTTTGACCGGGGAGCTGTTTTTT
CDR3 protein: CASSYKQGLTGELFF

D gene: TRBD2
J gene: TRBJ2-5
V gene: TRBV9
clone size: NA
CDR3 DNA: TGTGCCAGCAGCGTAGATAGCGGGAGGGGGGAGACCCAGTACTTC
CDR3 protein: CASSVDSGRGETQYF

D gene: NA
J gene: TRBJ1-4
V gene: TRBV6-5
clone size: few
CDR3 DNA: TGTGCCAGCAGTTTAAACAGGGTGAATGAAAAACTGTTTTTT
CDR3 protein: CASSLNRVNEKLFF